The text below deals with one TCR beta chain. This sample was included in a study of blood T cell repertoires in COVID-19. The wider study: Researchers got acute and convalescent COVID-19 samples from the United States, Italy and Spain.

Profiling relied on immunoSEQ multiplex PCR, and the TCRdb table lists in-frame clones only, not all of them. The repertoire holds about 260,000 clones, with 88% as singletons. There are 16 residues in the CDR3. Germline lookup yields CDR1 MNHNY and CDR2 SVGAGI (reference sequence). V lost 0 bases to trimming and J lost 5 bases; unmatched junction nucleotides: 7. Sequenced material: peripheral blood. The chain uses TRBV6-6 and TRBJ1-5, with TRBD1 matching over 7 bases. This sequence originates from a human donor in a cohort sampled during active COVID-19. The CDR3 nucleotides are TGTGCCAGCAGTTACTCCCAGGGGGTTAAGGATCAGCCCCAGCATTTT. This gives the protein CASSYSQGVKDQPQHF.